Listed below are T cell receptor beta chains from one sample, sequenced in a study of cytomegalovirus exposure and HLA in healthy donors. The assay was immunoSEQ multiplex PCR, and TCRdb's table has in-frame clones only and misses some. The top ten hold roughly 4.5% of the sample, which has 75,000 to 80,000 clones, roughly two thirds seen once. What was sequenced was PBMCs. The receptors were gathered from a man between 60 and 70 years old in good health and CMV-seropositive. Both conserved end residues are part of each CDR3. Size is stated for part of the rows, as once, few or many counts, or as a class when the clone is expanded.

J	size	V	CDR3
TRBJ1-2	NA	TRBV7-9	CASSPRDGQGNINYGYTF
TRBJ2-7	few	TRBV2	CASSELARGSYEQYF
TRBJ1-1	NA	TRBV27	CASTRQGTSHTEAFF
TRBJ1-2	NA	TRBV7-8	CASSLVVGGTRGGYTF
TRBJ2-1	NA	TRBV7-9	CASSSTGGNEQFF
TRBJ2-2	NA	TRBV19	CASTIDRGDHGGDTGELFF
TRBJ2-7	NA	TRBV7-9	CASSLGQGDSYEQYF
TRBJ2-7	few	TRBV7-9	CASSSSPLTSYEQYF
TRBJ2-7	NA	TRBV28	CASSFGRRSSYEQYF
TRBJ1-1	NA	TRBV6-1	CASSEWAAFF
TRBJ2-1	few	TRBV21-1	CASTPRNFEQFF
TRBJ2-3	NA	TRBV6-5	CASSYSTGVTTDTQYF
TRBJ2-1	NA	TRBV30	CACRPGAGTHNEQFF
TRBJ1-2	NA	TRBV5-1	CASSFLSGGYTF
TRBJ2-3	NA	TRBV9	CASSVSGTTTDTQYF
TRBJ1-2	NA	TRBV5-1	CASSTASNYGYTF